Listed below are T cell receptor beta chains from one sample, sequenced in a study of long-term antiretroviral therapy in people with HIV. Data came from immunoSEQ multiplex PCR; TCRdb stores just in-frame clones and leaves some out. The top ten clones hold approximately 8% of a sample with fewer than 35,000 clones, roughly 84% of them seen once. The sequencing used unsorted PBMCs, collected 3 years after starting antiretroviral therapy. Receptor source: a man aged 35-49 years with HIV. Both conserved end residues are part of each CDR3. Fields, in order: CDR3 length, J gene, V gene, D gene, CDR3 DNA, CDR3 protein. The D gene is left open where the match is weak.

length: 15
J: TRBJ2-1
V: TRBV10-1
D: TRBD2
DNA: TGCGCCAGCAGTACTAGCGGGGGGGCCTACAATGAGCAGTTCTTC
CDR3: CASSTSGGAYNEQFF

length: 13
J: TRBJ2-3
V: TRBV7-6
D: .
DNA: TGTGCCAGCAGGGCCGACGGCACAGATACGCAGTATTTT
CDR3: CASRADGTDTQYF

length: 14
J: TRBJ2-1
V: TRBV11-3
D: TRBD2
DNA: TGTGCCAGCAGCGCCCGTAGCGGGCTCTATGAGCAGTTCTTC
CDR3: CASSARSGLYEQFF

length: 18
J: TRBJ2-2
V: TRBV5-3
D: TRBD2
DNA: TGTGCCAGAAGCCGGATCTCTAGCGGGAGCCTTTACACCGGGGAGCTGTTTTTT
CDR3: CARSRISSGSLYTGELFF

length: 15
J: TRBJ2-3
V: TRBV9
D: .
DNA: TGTGCCAGCAGCGTAGGGGACACTCACACAGATACGCAGTATTTT
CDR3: CASSVGDTHTDTQYF

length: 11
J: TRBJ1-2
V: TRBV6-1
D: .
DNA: TGTGCCAGCAGCAGACACTATGGCTACACCTTC
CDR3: CASSRHYGYTF

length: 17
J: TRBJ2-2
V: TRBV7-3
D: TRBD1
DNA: TGTGCCAGCAGCTCAATTGACAGGGTCGCGAACACCGGGGAGCTGTTTTTT
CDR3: CASSSIDRVANTGELFF

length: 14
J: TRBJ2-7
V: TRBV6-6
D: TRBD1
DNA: TGTGCCAGCAGTTACGGACAGGGCCCCTACGAGCAGTACTTC
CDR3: CASSYGQGPYEQYF

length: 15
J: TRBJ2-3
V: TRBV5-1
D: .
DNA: TGCGCCAGCAAACCCCAGGGTTTTTATTTGGATACGCAGTATTTT
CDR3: CASKPQGFYLDTQYF

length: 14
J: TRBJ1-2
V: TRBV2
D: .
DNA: TGTGCCAGCAGTGAAGCGTCGGGGACGTATGGCTACACCTTC
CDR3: CASSEASGTYGYTF